A single sample gave rise to the 23 T cell receptor beta chains below, sequenced in a study of cytomegalovirus exposure and HLA in healthy donors (TCRdb year 2017). Libraries were constructed by the immunoSEQ multiplex PCR assay. For the multiplex PCR, a mixture combining 60 forward primers for TCR Vbeta segments and 13 reverse primers for TCR Jbeta segments was used. TCRdb took this table from immuneACCESS and kept in-frame rearrangements with V and J called. Such tables lack part of the clones; where checked against another copy, unresolved V genes explain under half of the gap, and the rest is unexplained. The sample table holds 160,000 or so clones, of which roughly four fifths were seen once. The ten most abundant clones make up more than 0.8% of the sample. The specimen sequenced was PBMCs. These receptors all stem from a woman aged 35 to 49 in good health and CMV-seronegative.

V usage is TRBV27 and J usage is TRBJ1-2; the D is unclear. Germline V gene lookup returns CDR1 MNHEY and CDR2 SMNVEV (reference sequence). The CDR3 covers 12 residues. Trimming left V 3 bases short and J 9 bases short, with 11 bases between. CDR3 sequence (DNA): TGTGCCAGCAGTTTGGAGGGAAACCGCTACACCTTC. Its translation is CASSLEGNRYTF.

This chain links TRBV29-1 with TRBJ2-7, with 9 bases lining up with TRBD2. There are 13 residues in the CDR3. Losses at the gene ends were 4 bases for V and 2 bases for J; bases not matched to a gene: 3. Germline CDR1 reads SQVTM; CDR2 reads ANQGSEA. The CDR3 is CSVVAGGPYEQYF. Here the CDR3 DNA reads TGCAGCGTTGTTGCGGGAGGGCCCTACGAGCAGTACTTC.

The V call is TRBV11-3, the J call TRBJ1-2; D is ambiguous. The germline CDR1 and CDR2 sequences are SGHNT and YENEEA. The CDR3 covers 13 residues. V shed 4 bases and J shed 10 bases, with 16 bases lying between them. For the CDR3, the DNA is TGTGCCAGCAGCTCCTACGGGGTCCTGGACTACACCTTC. Translating gives CASSSYGVLDYTF. Full variable domain (rest looked up from reference TRBV11-3 and TRBJ1-2): EAGVVQSPRYKIIEKKQPVAFWCNPISGHNTLYWYLQNLGQGPELLIRYENEEAVDDSQLPKDRFSAERLKGVDSTLKIQPAELGDSAVYLCASSSYGVLDYTFGSGTRLTVV.

The chain has TRBV5-1 and TRBJ1-2; TRBD1 might be the D (6 bases). The CDR3 contains 15 residues. The germline CDR1 and CDR2 sequences are SGHRS and YFSETQ. V gave up 0 bases and J gave up 0 bases, with 9 bases separating them. This CDR3 reads CASSLDGQSNYGYTF. CDR3 coding DNA: TGCGCCAGCAGCTTGGATGGACAGTCTAACTATGGCTACACCTTC.

This clone was counted a few times. The J gene is TRBJ2-1, the V gene TRBV5-1; 13 bases match TRBD2. The junction had 6 bases not matched to a gene; V was cut back by 4 bases and J by 5 bases. The CDR3 is 16 amino acids. CDR1 SGHRS and CDR2 YFSETQ come from the germline V gene. CDR3 region: CASSAQTSGRNNEQFF. The CDR3 bases are TGCGCCAGCAGCGCCCAGACTAGCGGGAGGAACAATGAGCAGTTCTTC.

This clone was found once. The chain uses TRBV2 and TRBJ2-7; maybe TRBD1 (6 bases). This CDR3 spans 13 amino acids. CDR1 SNHLY and CDR2 FYNNEI come from the germline V gene. Trimming left V 7 bases short and J 3 bases short, with 13 bases between. CDR3 protein: CASKAGAIYEQYF. The CDR3 DNA sequence: TGTGCCAGCAAGGCAGGGGCGATCTACGAGCAGTACTTC.

The gene calls are TRBV9 and TRBJ1-3; D gene unclear. Per the germline V gene, CDR1 is SGDLS and CDR2 is YYNGEE. CDR3 length equals 13 residues. V was cut by 0 bases and J by 4 bases, with 5 bases left in between. For the CDR3, the DNA is TGTGCCAGCAGCGTAGGTCTGGGAAACACCATATATTTT. Its protein is CASSVGLGNTIYF.

V gene TRBV19 combines with J gene TRBJ1-3; 8 positions agree with TRBD1. Trimming removed 9 bases from V and 8 bases from J; junction bases left unmatched: 9. CDR3 length: 13 residues. Germline lookup yields CDR1 LNHDA and CDR2 SQIVND (reference sequence). The CDR3: CASSQGALDTIYF. The DNA of the CDR3 is TGTGCCAGCTCCCAGGGGGCGTTGGACACCATATATTTT.

The chain uses TRBV30 and TRBJ2-4; D is uncertain. V was shortened by 5 bases and J by 5 bases, with 16 bases between the two germline ends. CDR1 and CDR2 from the germline V gene are GTSNPN and SVGIG (reference sequence). CDR3 size: 14 residues. The CDR3: CAWAAAAQENIQYF. In DNA form, the CDR3 reads TGTGCCTGGGCGGCGGCGGCTCAAGAAAACATTCAGTACTTC.

This chain uses TRBV28 with TRBJ1-1, with a tentative D call TRBD1 (6 bases). With 9 bases removed from V and 0 bases from J, the gap between germline ends came to 23 bases. Germline CDR1 is MDHEN and CDR2 is SYDVKM. The CDR3 extends over 17 amino acids. This CDR3 reads CARRGTGRGLMNTEAFF. The DNA of the CDR3 is TGTGCCAGAAGGGGAACGGGGAGGGGGTTAATGAACACTGAAGCTTTCTTT.

The rearrangement links TRBV15 to TRBJ1-1; D might be TRBD1 (5 bases). The CDR3 extends over 14 amino acids. CDR1 and CDR2 (germline): LNHNV, YYDKDF (reference sequence). The germline V and J ends were trimmed by 2 bases and 3 bases, with 10 bases remaining between them. The CDR3 DNA follows: TGTGCCACCAGCAGAATCAGGGAACACACTGAAGCTTTCTTT. This gives the protein CATSRIREHTEAFF.

This clone was counted a single time. The chain recombines TRBV29-1 with TRBJ1-2; D gene ambiguous. CDR3 length: 12 amino acids. V shed 4 bases and J shed 2 bases, with 8 bases lying between them. CDR1 SQVTM and CDR2 ANQGSEA come from the germline V gene. The CDR3 spells CSVGAGNYGYTF. In nucleotides, the CDR3 is TGCAGCGTTGGGGCAGGAAACTATGGCTACACCTTC. Supplemented by reference TRBV29-1 and TRBJ1-2, the full variable domain reads SAVISQKPSRDICQRGTSLTIQCQVDSQVTMMFWYRQQPGQSLTLIATANQGSEATYESGFVIDKFPISRPNLTFSTLTVSNMSPEDSSIYLCSVGAGNYGYTFGSGTRLTVV.

This chain connects TRBV6-5 to TRBJ1-1; 7 nucleotides line up with TRBD1. Germline V gives CDR1 MNHEY, CDR2 SVGAGI. The CDR3 runs 14 residues. The V segment lost 5 bases and the J segment 4 bases; nucleotides outside the gene matches: 7. The CDR3 DNA is TGTGCCAGCAGTCTGCAAAACAGGGGCACTGAAGCTTTCTTT. Encoded protein: CASSLQNRGTEAFF.

The chain couples TRBV5-1 to TRBJ2-5; 12 bases line up with TRBD2. Germline loops: CDR1 SGHRS, CDR2 YFSETQ. The CDR3 sequence is 15 residues long. Trimming took 4 bases from V and 5 from J; bases not matched to a gene: 6. The CDR3 DNA reads as TGCGCCAGCAGCCTGACTAGCGGGAGTCCGGAGACCCAGTACTTC. Protein sequence: CASSLTSGSPETQYF.

V is TRBV7-2 and J is TRBJ2-1; TRBD2 is a possible D gene (5 bases). The CDR3 has 15 residues. Germline loops: CDR1 SGHTA, CDR2 FQGNSA. Trimming took off 5 bases at V and 3 bases at J, with 14 bases between the two ends. In DNA form, the CDR3 reads TGTGCCAGCAGCCTAAGTCAGCGGAGCTACAATGAGCAGTTCTTC. Protein product: CASSLSQRSYNEQFF. Full variable domain (outside the CDR3, taken from reference TRBV7-2 and TRBJ2-1): GAGVSQSPSNKVTEKGKDVELRCDPISGHTALYWYRQSLGQGLEFLIYFQGNSAPDKSGLPSDRFSAERTGGSVSTLTIQRTQQEDSAVYLCASSLSQRSYNEQFFGPGTRLTVL.

This CDR3 is CASSTPRDNYSYEQYF. CDR3 DNA sequence: TGTGCCAGCAGTACCCCTAGGGACAACTACTCCTACGAGCAGTACTTC. The V call is TRBV2, the J call TRBJ2-7; D is possibly TRBD1 (6 bases). V lost 5 bases, J lost 0 bases, and 17 bases lay in between. Germline V gene sequence: CDR1 SNHLY, CDR2 FYNNEI. The CDR3 is 16 amino acids.

The J gene is TRBJ2-7, the V gene TRBV11-2; TRBD2 agrees at 10 bases. Germline CDR1 and CDR2: SGHAT and FQNNGV. Trimming removed 6 bases from V and 6 bases from J; junction bases left unmatched: 11. The CDR3 has 15 amino acids. The CDR3 sequence is CASRQTGLAFSEQYF. For the CDR3, the DNA is TGTGCCAGCAGGCAGACGGGACTAGCGTTCTCCGAGCAGTACTTC.

V usage is TRBV27 and J usage is TRBJ2-3; 7 positions match TRBD2. Per the germline V gene, CDR1 is MNHEY and CDR2 is SMNVEV (reference sequence). Losses at the gene ends were 7 bases for V and 6 bases for J; bases not matched to a gene: 13. The CDR3 has 15 residues. The CDR3 sequence: CASISSGAGEDTQYF. CDR3 nucleotides: TGTGCCAGCATATCGAGTGGGGCGGGAGAGGATACGCAGTATTTT.

The J gene is TRBJ2-7, the V gene TRBV18; 8 bases fit TRBD2. Germline V CDR1 and CDR2: KGHSH, LQKENI. This CDR3 has 16 residues. V lost 0 bases to trimming and J lost 6 bases; unmatched junction nucleotides: 10. The CDR3 DNA is TGTGCCAGCTCACCACCGGGGGGACTAGGCGGGTCCGAGCAGTACTTC. This gives the protein CASSPPGGLGGSEQYF.

This chain connects TRBV6-5 to TRBJ1-2; TRBD1 agrees at 9 bases. This CDR3 is built from 15 residues. After removal of 0 bases from V and 7 bases from J, the junction contained 6 bases not matched to a gene. CDR1 MNHEY and CDR2 SVGAGI come from the germline V gene. CDR3 sequence reads: CASSYSGQGTAGYTF. The CDR3, as DNA: TGTGCCAGCAGTTACTCGGGACAGGGTACGGCTGGCTACACCTTC.

The rearrangement joins TRBV10-3 to TRBJ2-7; 7 nucleotides match TRBD2. The germline V gene encodes CDR1 ENHRY and CDR2 SYGVKD. V was clipped by 7 bases and J by 0 bases; unmatched bases: 6. CDR3 size: 14 residues. DNA of the CDR3: TGTGCCATCAATGGGGCGGGAGTCTCCTACGAGCAGTACTTC. Translated: CAINGAGVSYEQYF.

This clone was counted once. The V and J genes are TRBV29-1 and TRBJ2-1, with 8 bases matching TRBD1. The CDR3 spans 13 residues. The germline V gene has CDR1 SQVTM and CDR2 ANQGSEA. V was pared by 7 bases and J by 3 bases, with 5 bases of the junction left unmatched. CDR3 loop: CSGQTGDYNEQFF. CDR3 bases: TGCAGCGGACAGACAGGGGACTACAATGAGCAGTTCTTC.

The J gene is TRBJ2-1, the V gene TRBV5-1, with 7 bases lining up with TRBD2. V lost 0 bases and J lost 0; bases outside the gene matches: 6. This CDR3 spans 17 amino acids. Germline V gene lookup returns CDR1 SGHRS and CDR2 YFSETQ. The CDR3 DNA sequence: TGCGCCAGCAGCTTGGGGCTAGCGGCAAGCTCCTACAATGAGCAGTTCTTC. Translated, it gives CASSLGLAASSYNEQFF.